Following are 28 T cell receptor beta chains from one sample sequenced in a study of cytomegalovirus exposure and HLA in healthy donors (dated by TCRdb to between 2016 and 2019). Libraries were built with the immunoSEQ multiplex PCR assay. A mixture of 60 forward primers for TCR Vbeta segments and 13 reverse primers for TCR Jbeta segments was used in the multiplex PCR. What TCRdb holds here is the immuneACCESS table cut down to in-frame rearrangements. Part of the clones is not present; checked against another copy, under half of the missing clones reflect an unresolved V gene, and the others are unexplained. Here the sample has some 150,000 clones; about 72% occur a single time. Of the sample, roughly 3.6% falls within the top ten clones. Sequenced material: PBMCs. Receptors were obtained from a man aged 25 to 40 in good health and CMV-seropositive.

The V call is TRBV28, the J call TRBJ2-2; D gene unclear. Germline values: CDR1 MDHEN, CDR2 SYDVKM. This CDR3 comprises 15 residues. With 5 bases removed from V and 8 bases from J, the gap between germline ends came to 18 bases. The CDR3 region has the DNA TGTGCCAGCAGTCCCATTAAGATTTACTTGGGGGAGCTGTTTTTT. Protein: CASSPIKIYLGELFF.

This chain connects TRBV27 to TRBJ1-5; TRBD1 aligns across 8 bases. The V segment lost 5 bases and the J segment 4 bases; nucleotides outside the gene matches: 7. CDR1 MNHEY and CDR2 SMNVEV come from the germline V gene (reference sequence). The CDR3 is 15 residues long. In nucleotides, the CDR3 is TGTGCCAGCAGTCAAGCGGACAGGGCGAATCAGCCCCAGCATTTT. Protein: CASSQADRANQPQHF.

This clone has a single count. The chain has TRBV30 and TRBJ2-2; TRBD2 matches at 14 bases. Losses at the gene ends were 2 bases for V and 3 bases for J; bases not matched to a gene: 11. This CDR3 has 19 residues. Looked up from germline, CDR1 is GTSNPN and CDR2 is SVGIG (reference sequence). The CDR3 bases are TGTGCCTGGAGTCTTACTAGGACTAGCGGGGGGACCTACACCGGGGAGCTGTTTTTT. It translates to CAWSLTRTSGGTYTGELFF.

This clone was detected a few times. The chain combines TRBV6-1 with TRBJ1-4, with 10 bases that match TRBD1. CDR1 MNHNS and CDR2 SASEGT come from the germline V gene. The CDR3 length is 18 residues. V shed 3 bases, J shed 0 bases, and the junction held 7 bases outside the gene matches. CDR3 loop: CASSERTGGVPTNEKLFF. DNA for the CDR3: TGTGCCAGCAGTGAGAGGACAGGGGGGGTTCCAACTAATGAAAAACTGTTTTTT.

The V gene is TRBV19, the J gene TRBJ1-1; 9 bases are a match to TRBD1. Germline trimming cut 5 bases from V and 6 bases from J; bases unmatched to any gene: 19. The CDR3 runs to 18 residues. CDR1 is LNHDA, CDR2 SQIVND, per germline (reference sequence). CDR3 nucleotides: TGTGCCAGTAGTGCCTACTCCGGGACAGGGAAAGCGGGGCCTGAAGCTTTCTTT. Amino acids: CASSAYSGTGKAGPEAFF.

The CDR3 here is CASSFDTDRSPYEQYF. Here the CDR3 DNA reads TGTGCCAGCAGTTTCGACACGGACAGGTCCCCCTACGAGCAGTACTTC. The chain combines TRBV28 with TRBJ2-7, with 7 bases matching TRBD1. Germline lookup yields CDR1 MDHEN and CDR2 SYDVKM. The CDR3 loop spans 16 amino acids. V shed 3 bases and J 2 bases; nucleotides not matched to a gene: 10.

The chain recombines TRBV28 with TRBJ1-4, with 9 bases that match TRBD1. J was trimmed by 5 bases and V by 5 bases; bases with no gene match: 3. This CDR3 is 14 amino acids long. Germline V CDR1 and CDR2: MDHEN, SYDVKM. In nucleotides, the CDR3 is TGTGCCAGCAGTCAAGGACAGGGGAATGAAAAACTGTTTTTT. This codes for CASSQGQGNEKLFF.

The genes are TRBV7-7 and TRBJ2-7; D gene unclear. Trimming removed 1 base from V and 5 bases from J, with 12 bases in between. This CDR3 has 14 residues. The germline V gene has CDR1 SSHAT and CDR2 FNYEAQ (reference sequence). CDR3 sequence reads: CASSLGAGLHEQYF. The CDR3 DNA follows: TGTGCCAGCAGCTTAGGGGCCGGCCTCCACGAGCAGTACTTC.

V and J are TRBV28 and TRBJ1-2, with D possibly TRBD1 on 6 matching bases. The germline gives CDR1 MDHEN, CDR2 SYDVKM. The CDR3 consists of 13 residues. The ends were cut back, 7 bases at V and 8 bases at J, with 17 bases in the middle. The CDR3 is CASIPEGTWGYTF. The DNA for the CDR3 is TGTGCCAGCATCCCCGAGGGGACATGGGGCTACACCTTC.

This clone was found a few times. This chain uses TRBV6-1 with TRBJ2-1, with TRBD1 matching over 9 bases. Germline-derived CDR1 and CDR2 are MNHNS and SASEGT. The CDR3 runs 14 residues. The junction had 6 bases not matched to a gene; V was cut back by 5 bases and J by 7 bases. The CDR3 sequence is CASSQQGARNEQFF. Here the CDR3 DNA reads TGTGCCAGCAGTCAACAGGGGGCGAGGAATGAGCAGTTCTTC.

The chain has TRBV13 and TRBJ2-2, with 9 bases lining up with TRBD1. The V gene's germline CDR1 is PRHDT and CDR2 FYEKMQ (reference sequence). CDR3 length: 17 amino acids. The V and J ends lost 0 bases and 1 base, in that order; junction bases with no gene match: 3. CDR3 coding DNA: TGTGCCAGCAGCTTAGGGCTGGGACAGGGGAACACCGGGGAGCTGTTTTTT. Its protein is CASSLGLGQGNTGELFF.

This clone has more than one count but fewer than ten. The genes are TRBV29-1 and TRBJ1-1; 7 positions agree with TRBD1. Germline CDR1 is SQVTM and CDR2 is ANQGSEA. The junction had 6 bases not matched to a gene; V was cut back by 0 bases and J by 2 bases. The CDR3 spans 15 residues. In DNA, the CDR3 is TGCAGCGTTGAAGATGGGGACAGCGTCAACACTGAAGCTTTCTTT. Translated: CSVEDGDSVNTEAFF.

CDR3 loop: CASSLGSGQETQYF. For the CDR3, the DNA is TGCGCCAGCAGCTTGGGGTCAGGCCAAGAGACCCAGTACTTC. The chain employs TRBV5-1 and TRBJ2-5; D gene uncertain. Germline lookup yields CDR1 SGHRS and CDR2 YFSETQ. CDR3 length: 14 residues. The V end was cut by 0 bases, the J end by 1 base, with 7 bases between.

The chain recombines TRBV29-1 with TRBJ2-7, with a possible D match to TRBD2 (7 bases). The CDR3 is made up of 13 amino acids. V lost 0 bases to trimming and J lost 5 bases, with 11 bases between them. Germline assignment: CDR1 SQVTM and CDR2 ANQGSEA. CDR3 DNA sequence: TGCAGCGTTGAAGAAGGGGGGGTGCACGAGCAGTACTTC. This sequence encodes CSVEEGGVHEQYF.

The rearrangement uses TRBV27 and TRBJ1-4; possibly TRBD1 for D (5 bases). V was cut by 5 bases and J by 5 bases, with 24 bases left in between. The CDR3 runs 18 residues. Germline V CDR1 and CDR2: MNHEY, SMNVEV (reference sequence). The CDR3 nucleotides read TGTGCCAGCAGTCCCAAACCTGGACAACTACGGCTAAATGAAAAACTGTTTTTT. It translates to CASSPKPGQLRLNEKLFF.

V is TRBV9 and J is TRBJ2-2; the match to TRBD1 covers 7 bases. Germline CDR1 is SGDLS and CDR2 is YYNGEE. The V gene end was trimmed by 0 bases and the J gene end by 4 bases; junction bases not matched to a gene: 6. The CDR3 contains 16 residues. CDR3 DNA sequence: TGTGCCAGCAGCGTAGGAACGACAGGGCTCACCGGGGAGCTGTTTTTT. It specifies CASSVGTTGLTGELFF.

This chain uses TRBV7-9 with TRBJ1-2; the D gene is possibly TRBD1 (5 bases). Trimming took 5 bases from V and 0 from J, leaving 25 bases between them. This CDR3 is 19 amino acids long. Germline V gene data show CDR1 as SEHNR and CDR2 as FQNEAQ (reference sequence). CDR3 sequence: CASSEWAYRTTGTNYGYTF. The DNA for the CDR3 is TGTGCCAGCAGCGAATGGGCCTATAGGACAACAGGAACTAACTATGGCTACACCTTC.

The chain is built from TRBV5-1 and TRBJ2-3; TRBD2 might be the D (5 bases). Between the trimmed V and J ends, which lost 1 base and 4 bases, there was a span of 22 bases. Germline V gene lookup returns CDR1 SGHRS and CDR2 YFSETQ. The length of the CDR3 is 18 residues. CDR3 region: CASSLSPPARGSSDTQYF. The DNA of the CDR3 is TGCGCCAGCAGCTTGAGCCCCCCGGCCCGAGGGTCGTCAGATACGCAGTATTTT.

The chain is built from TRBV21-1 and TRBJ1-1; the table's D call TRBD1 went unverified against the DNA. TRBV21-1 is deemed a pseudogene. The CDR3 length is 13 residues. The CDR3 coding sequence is TGTGCCAGCGGAGATACAGGGAACACTGAAGCTTTCTTT. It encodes CASGDTGNTEAFF.

For the CDR3, the DNA is TGTGCCAGCAGCGCCGGGTGGGCGGGGAGCCCCGAGCAGTACTTC. Encoded protein: CASSAGWAGSPEQYF. V usage is TRBV7-2 and J usage is TRBJ2-7; tentatively, D is TRBD2 (6 bases). V gave up 5 bases and J gave up 6 bases, with 20 bases separating them. Germline V lookup: CDR1 SGHTA, CDR2 FQGNSA. There are 15 residues in the CDR3. Full variable domain (remainder filled in from reference TRBV7-2 and TRBJ2-7): GAGVSQSPSNKVTEKGKDVELRCDPISGHTALYWYRQSLGQGLEFLIYFQGNSAPDKSGLPSDRFSAERTGGSVSTLTIQRTQQEDSAVYLCASSAGWAGSPEQYFGPGTRLTVT.

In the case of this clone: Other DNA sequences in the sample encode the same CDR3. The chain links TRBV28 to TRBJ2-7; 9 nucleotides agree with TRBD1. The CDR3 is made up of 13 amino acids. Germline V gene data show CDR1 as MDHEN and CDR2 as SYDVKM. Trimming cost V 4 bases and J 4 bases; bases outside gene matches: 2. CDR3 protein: CASSSGQGYEQYF. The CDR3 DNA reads TGTGCCAGCAGTTCCGGACAGGGGTACGAGCAGTACTTC.

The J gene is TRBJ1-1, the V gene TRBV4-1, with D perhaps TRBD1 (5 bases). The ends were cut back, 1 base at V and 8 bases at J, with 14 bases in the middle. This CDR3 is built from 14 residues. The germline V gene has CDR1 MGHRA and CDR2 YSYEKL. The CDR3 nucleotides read TGCGCCAGCAGCCAAGCCGACAGCACCCCGGAAGCTTTCTTT. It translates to CASSQADSTPEAFF.

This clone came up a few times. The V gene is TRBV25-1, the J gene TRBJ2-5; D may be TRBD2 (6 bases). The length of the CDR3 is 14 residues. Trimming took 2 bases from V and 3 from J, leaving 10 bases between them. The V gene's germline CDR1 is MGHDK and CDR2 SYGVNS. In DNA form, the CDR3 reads TGTGCCAGCAGTGAACCGGGACTCGAAGAGACCCAGTACTTC. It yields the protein CASSEPGLEETQYF. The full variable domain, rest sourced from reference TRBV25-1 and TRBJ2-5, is EADIYQTPRYLVIGTGKKITLECSQTMGHDKMYWYQQDPGMELHLIHYSYGVNSTEKGDLSSESTVSRIRTEHFPLTLESARPSHTSQYLCASSEPGLEETQYFGPGTRLLVL.

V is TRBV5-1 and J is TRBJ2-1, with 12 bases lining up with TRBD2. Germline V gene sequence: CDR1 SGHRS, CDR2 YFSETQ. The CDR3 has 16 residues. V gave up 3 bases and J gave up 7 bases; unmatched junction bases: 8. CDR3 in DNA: TGCGCCAGCAGCTGGGCTAGCGGGGGGGCCGATAATGAGCAGTTCTTC. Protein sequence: CASSWASGGADNEQFF.

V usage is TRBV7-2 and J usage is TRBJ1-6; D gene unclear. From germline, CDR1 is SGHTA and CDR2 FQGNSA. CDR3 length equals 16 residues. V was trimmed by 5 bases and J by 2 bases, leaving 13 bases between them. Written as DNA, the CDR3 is TGTGCCAGCAGCCGTTGGGCGAATACCTATAATTCACCCCTCCACTTT. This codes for CASSRWANTYNSPLHF.

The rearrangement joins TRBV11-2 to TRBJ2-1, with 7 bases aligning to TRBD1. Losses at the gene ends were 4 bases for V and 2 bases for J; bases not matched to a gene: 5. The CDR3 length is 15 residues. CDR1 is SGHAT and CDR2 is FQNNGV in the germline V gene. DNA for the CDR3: TGTGCCAGCAGCTCTCCGACAGGGACCTACAATGAGCAGTTCTTC. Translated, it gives CASSSPTGTYNEQFF.

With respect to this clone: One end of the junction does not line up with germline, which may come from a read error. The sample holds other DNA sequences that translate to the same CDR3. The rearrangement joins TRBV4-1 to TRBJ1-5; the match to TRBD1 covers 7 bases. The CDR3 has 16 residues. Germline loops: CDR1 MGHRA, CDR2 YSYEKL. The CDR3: CASSQPGQTENQPQHF. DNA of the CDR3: TGCGCCAGCAGCCAGCCGGGACAGACTGAAAATCAGCCTCAGCATTTT.

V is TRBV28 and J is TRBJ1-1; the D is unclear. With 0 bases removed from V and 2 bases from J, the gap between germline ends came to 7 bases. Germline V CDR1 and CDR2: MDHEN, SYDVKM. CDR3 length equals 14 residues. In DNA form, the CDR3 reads TGTGCCAGCAGTTTATGGGCCCGAAACACTGAAGCTTTCTTT. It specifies CASSLWARNTEAFF.